A single sample gave rise to the 23 T cell receptor beta chains below, sequenced in a study of blood T cell repertoires in COVID-19. Produced via immunoSEQ multiplex PCR; TCRdb's table is partial and in-frame only. The data hold about 31,000 clones, with 88% observed a single time. The sequencing input was peripheral blood. The receptors come from a man in his 60s with COVID-19, enrolled during active disease.

DNA of the CDR3: TGTGCCAGCAGCCAATACGGCAGGGGGGACACTGAAGCTTTCTTT. Amino acids: CASSQYGRGDTEAFF. This chain joins TRBV3-1 (or the pseudogene TRBV3-2) and TRBJ1-1; 7 bases match TRBD1. Germline CDR1 is LGHDT and CDR2 is YNNKEL (reference sequence). V was clipped by 2 bases and J by 3 bases; unmatched bases: 6. CDR3 length: 15 amino acids.

The chain carries TRBV30 and TRBJ1-1; no clear D. Trimming took 5 bases from V and 2 from J, leaving 12 bases between them. Germline V lookup: CDR1 GTSNPN, CDR2 SVGIG (reference sequence). This CDR3 comprises 13 residues. In nucleotides, the CDR3 is TGTGCCTGGCAGGTTTCGGCCAACACTGAAGCTTTCTTT. This translates into CAWQVSANTEAFF.

This rearrangement joins TRBV11-2 to TRBJ2-1; D gene uncertain. Trimming pared 3 bases from V and 4 bases from J, leaving 7 bases between. CDR1 and CDR2 from the germline V gene are SGHAT and FQNNGV. This CDR3 has 13 amino acids. The CDR3 sequence is CASSFGRYNEQFF. The DNA of the CDR3 is TGTGCCAGCAGCTTTGGGCGTTACAATGAGCAGTTCTTC. Supplemented by reference TRBV11-2 and TRBJ2-1, the full variable domain reads EAGVAQSPRYKIIEKRQSVAFWCNPISGHATLYWYQQILGQGPKLLIQFQNNGVVDDSQLPKDRFSAERLKGVDSTLKIQPAKLEDSAVYLCASSFGRYNEQFFGPGTRLTVL.

The chain is built from TRBV29-1 and TRBJ2-7; D is possibly TRBD2 (5 bases). CDR1 is SQVTM, CDR2 ANQGSEA, per germline. The V and J ends lost 7 bases and 5 bases respectively, with 21 bases between them. CDR3 length equals 14 residues. CDR3 residues: CSARPGLPAHEQYF. In DNA form, the CDR3 reads TGCAGCGCCCGCCCTGGACTTCCGGCCCACGAGCAGTACTTC.

The chain couples TRBV27 to TRBJ2-5, with D maybe TRBD1 (5 bases). The CDR3 length is 13 residues. Per the germline V gene, CDR1 is MNHEY and CDR2 is SMNVEV (reference sequence). V shed 4 bases and J shed 5 bases, with 11 bases lying between them. In DNA form, the CDR3 reads TGTGCCAGCAGTTCAGGGCTAGAGGAGACCCAGTACTTC. Encoded protein: CASSSGLEETQYF.

The chain is built from TRBV5-1 and TRBJ2-1; a possible D gene is TRBD2 (5 bases). The germline CDR1 and CDR2 sequences are SGHRS and YFSETQ. The V end was cut by 0 bases, the J end by 4 bases, with 11 bases between. This CDR3 spans 15 amino acids. The CDR3 spells CASSLVALGYNEQFF. The CDR3, as DNA: TGCGCCAGCAGCTTGGTGGCACTAGGATACAATGAGCAGTTCTTC.

The chain uses TRBV6-5 and TRBJ1-6; 8 bases fit TRBD1. The CDR3 is 13 amino acids. From germline, CDR1 is MNHEY and CDR2 SVGAGI. Trimming at V came to 8 bases and at J to 5 bases, leaving 2 bases not matched to a gene. The CDR3 sequence: CASADRDNSPLHF. CDR3 DNA: TGTGCCAGCGCGGACAGGGATAATTCACCCCTCCACTTT.

This clone was detected a few times. The J gene is TRBJ2-7, the V gene TRBV3-1 (or the pseudogene TRBV3-2); 8 bases map to TRBD2. V trimming: 0 bases; J trimming: 12 bases; junction bases outside the gene matches: 13. Per the germline V gene, CDR1 is LGHDT and CDR2 is YNNKEL (reference sequence). The CDR3 is made up of 15 amino acids. CDR3 DNA: TGTGCCAGCAGCCAAGATGACGGGAGGGGTAGTAAAGGGTACTTC. Translating it yields CASSQDDGRGSKGYF.

The V call is TRBV6-6, the J call TRBJ1-6; D unclear. The CDR3 totals 16 residues. The germline gives CDR1 MNHNY, CDR2 SVGAGI (reference sequence). The V end lost 2 bases, the J end lost 7 bases, and 15 bases lay between the germline ends. This chain's CDR3 is CASSYDRTRRNSPLHF. In nucleotides, the CDR3 is TGTGCCAGCAGTTACGATCGGACTCGTAGGAATTCACCCCTCCACTTT.

The gene calls are TRBV6-6 and TRBJ2-1, with TRBD1 matching over 9 bases. The CDR3 has 13 amino acids. CDR1 and CDR2 (germline): MNHNY, SVGAGI (reference sequence). Trimming at V came to 8 bases and at J to 5 bases, leaving 4 bases not matched to a gene. The CDR3 region has the DNA TGTGCCAGCTGCAGACAGGGGGACAATGAGCAGTTCTTC. Its protein product is CASCRQGDNEQFF.

The gene calls are TRBV15 and TRBJ1-2, with D possibly being TRBD1 (6 bases). V lost 0 bases to trimming and J lost 0 bases, with 11 bases between them. The CDR3 spans 16 residues. CDR1 is LNHNV and CDR2 is YYDKDF in the germline V gene (reference sequence). The CDR3 sequence: CATSREGRTANYGYTF. The CDR3 DNA reads TGTGCCACCAGCAGAGAAGGCAGGACAGCTAACTATGGCTACACCTTC.

V is TRBV4-3 and J is TRBJ1-5; tentative D call: TRBD1 (6 bases). Trimming took off 0 bases at V and 5 bases at J, with 8 bases between the two ends. CDR1 LGHNA and CDR2 YSLEER come from the germline V gene. The CDR3 is 14 residues long. The DNA for the CDR3 is TGCGCCAGCAGCCAAGAGGCAGGGGATCAGCCCCAGCATTTT. It translates to CASSQEAGDQPQHF.

The chain employs TRBV7-8 and TRBJ1-2; D is uncertain. Germline V lookup: CDR1 SGHVS, CDR2 FQNEAQ. The CDR3 loop spans 13 amino acids. The V end lost 4 bases, the J end lost 5 bases, and 11 bases lay between the germline ends. CDR3 DNA: TGTGCCAGCAGCTCGTCTCTGCGGTATGGCTACACCTTC. It encodes CASSSSLRYGYTF.

The chain has TRBV6-1 and TRBJ1-2; 7 bases match TRBD1. V gave up 3 bases and J gave up 0 bases; unmatched junction bases: 4. The germline CDR1 and CDR2 sequences are MNHNS and SASEGT. CDR3 length: 15 residues. This CDR3 is CASSDTTGSNYGYTF. CDR3 DNA sequence: TGTGCCAGCAGTGATACGACAGGGTCTAACTATGGCTACACCTTC.

The chain combines TRBV19 with TRBJ2-1, with a weak D call TRBD1 (6 bases). This CDR3 is built from 17 residues. Germline V gene lookup returns CDR1 LNHDA and CDR2 SQIVND (reference sequence). Trimming pared 0 bases from V and 4 bases from J, leaving 16 bases between. The CDR3 nucleotides read TGTGCCAGTAGTATAGATCATTTTGGGACATCTTACAATGAGCAGTTCTTC. It translates to CASSIDHFGTSYNEQFF.

The chain links TRBV10-2 to TRBJ1-5; a possible D gene is TRBD1 (5 bases). V lost 0 bases, J lost 2 bases, and 8 bases lay in between. Germline CDR1 WSHSY, CDR2 SAAADI. The CDR3 spans 15 residues. CDR3 coding DNA: TGCGCCAGCAGTGAGTCCACAGGCCGCAATCAGCCCCAGCATTTT. Its translation is CASSESTGRNQPQHF.

The chain couples TRBV27 to TRBJ1-5, with 9 bases that match TRBD1. The V gene end was trimmed by 5 bases and the J gene end by 4 bases; junction bases not matched to a gene: 12. From germline, CDR1 is MNHEY and CDR2 SMNVEV (reference sequence). The CDR3 is 17 amino acids. The CDR3 sequence is CASSIRGQGLWNQPQHF. CDR3 nucleotides: TGTGCCAGCAGTATACGGGGACAGGGTTTATGGAATCAGCCCCAGCATTTT.

The table lists this clone with a few counts. This chain links TRBV5-3 with TRBJ1-4, with a weak D call TRBD1 (6 bases). TRBV5-3 qualifies as an ORF whose function is uncertain. This CDR3 has 16 amino acids. The V and J ends lost 4 bases and 4 bases respectively, with 17 bases between them. The CDR3 DNA sequence: TGTGCCAGAAGCGGACCCGGGACACAGCATAATGAAAAACTGTTTTTT. Translating it yields CARSGPGTQHNEKLFF.

The chain employs TRBV20-1 and TRBJ1-1, with D possibly TRBD1 on 5 matching bases. The V gene lost 3 bases and the J gene lost 5 bases, with 16 bases spanning the gap. CDR1 is DFQATT, CDR2 SNEGSKA, per germline (reference sequence). CDR3 length: 14 residues. CDR3 region: CSASYQGWRTEAFF. The CDR3 DNA sequence: TGCAGTGCTAGTTATCAGGGATGGCGTACTGAAGCTTTCTTT.

This clone has a single count. J is TRBJ2-2 and V is TRBV3-1 (or the pseudogene TRBV3-2); 7 bases align to TRBD1. The CDR3 runs 16 residues. V was clipped by 5 bases and J by 0 bases; unmatched bases: 6. Germline V gene data show CDR1 as LGHDT and CDR2 as YNNKEL (reference sequence). CDR3: CASSSPGQPNTGELFF. DNA of the CDR3: TGTGCCAGCAGCTCTCCGGGACAGCCGAACACCGGGGAGCTGTTTTTT.

This chain joins TRBV4-2 and TRBJ2-7; TRBD1 agrees at 11 bases. This CDR3 spans 16 amino acids. Germline values: CDR1 LGHNA, CDR2 YNFKEQ. After removal of 0 bases from V and 3 bases from J, the junction contained 4 bases not matched to a gene. Written as DNA, the CDR3 is TGTGCCAGCAGCCAAGATCCCGGGACAGGGGGCTACGAGCAGTACTTC. This sequence encodes CASSQDPGTGGYEQYF.

This clone was observed a few times. The V call is TRBV7-8, the J call TRBJ1-1; D remains ambiguous. Trimming pared 3 bases from V and 4 bases from J, leaving 12 bases between. The germline CDR1 and CDR2 sequences are SGHVS and FQNEAQ. The CDR3 is 14 amino acids. The CDR3: CASSFSREGTEAFF. CDR3 bases: TGTGCCAGCAGCTTTAGTAGGGAGGGCACTGAAGCTTTCTTT.

As to this clone: The junction departs from the called germline gene at one end, perhaps through a read error. The rearrangement joins TRBV19 to TRBJ1-6; D call uncertain. This CDR3 spans 14 amino acids. Looked up from germline, CDR1 is LNHDA and CDR2 is SQIVND (reference sequence). The CDR3 here is CASSISARYSPLHF. CDR3 nucleotide sequence: TGTGCCAGTAGTATCAGCGCCCGATATTCGCCCCTCCACTTT.